What follows are 30 T cell receptor beta chains derived from one specimen sequenced in a study of blood T cell repertoires in COVID-19. Sequencing was performed with immunoSEQ multiplex PCR; in TCRdb, only in-frame clones are kept and a portion is missing. The table shows approximately 300,000 clones, with around 80% occurring only once. Input material: peripheral blood. These receptors originate from a woman in her 50s with acute or convalescent COVID-19.

The V and J genes are TRBV27 and TRBJ1-2; 10 nucleotides match TRBD1. The CDR3 is made up of 14 amino acids. Germline loops: CDR1 MNHEY, CDR2 SMNVEV (reference sequence). Trimming removed 5 bases from V and 8 bases from J; junction bases left unmatched: 8. The CDR3 region has the DNA TGTGCCAGCAGTCCACCCGGGACAGGGGACGGCTACACCTTC. Its translation is CASSPPGTGDGYTF.

The genes are TRBV18 and TRBJ2-5; D is uncertain. Germline V gene sequence: CDR1 KGHSH, CDR2 LQKENI. CDR3 length: 15 residues. The V gene lost 0 bases and the J gene lost 4 bases, with 12 bases spanning the gap. CDR3 in DNA: TGTGCCAGCTCACCACCGACCCCATCGGGAGAGACCCAGTACTTC. It encodes CASSPPTPSGETQYF.

CDR3 protein: CASSQRAPGQGGYGYTF. In DNA, the CDR3 is TGCGCCAGCAGCCAGAGGGCTCCGGGACAGGGTGGCTATGGCTACACCTTC. The chain recombines TRBV4-1 with TRBJ1-2; 9 bases align to TRBD1. Per the germline V gene, CDR1 is MGHRA and CDR2 is YSYEKL. CDR3 size: 17 residues. Losses at the gene ends were 3 bases for V and 4 bases for J; bases not matched to a gene: 12.

The J gene is TRBJ1-2, the V gene TRBV9; TRBD1 is a possible D gene (6 bases). Germline lookup yields CDR1 SGDLS and CDR2 YYNGEE. Trimming removed 0 bases from V and 4 bases from J, with 25 bases in between. CDR3 length: 19 residues. The CDR3 coding sequence is TGTGCCAGCAGCGTAGGATTGGGGGCAGAAGCCCGGCTGAGCTATGGCTACACCTTC. It encodes CASSVGLGAEARLSYGYTF.

CDR3 amino acids: CASSLERDLNTEAFF. The DNA of the CDR3 is TGTGCCAGCAGCTTAGAAAGAGACTTGAACACTGAAGCTTTCTTT. The chain carries TRBV7-9 and TRBJ1-1; no clear D gene. This CDR3 is 15 amino acids long. Trimming removed 1 base at V and 0 bases at J, with 9 bases between. Germline lookup yields CDR1 SEHNR and CDR2 FQNEAQ (reference sequence).

V gene TRBV6-1 combines with J gene TRBJ1-3; D is possibly TRBD1 (5 bases). The CDR3 has 14 residues. The germline gives CDR1 MNHNS, CDR2 SASEGT. V was pared by 3 bases and J by 4 bases, with 10 bases between. This CDR3 reads CASSDRVEGNTIYF. The CDR3 bases are TGTGCCAGCAGTGACAGGGTTGAGGGAAACACCATATATTTT.

The chain uses TRBV29-1 and TRBJ2-1; D ambiguous. Trimming removed 7 bases from V and 4 bases from J, with 17 bases in between. This CDR3 contains 14 residues. The V gene's germline CDR1 is SQVTM and CDR2 ANQGSEA. The CDR3 DNA is TGCAGCGCCAGAGGCGGTGAAAGATACAATGAGCAGTTCTTC. Translation gives CSARGGERYNEQFF.

This chain joins TRBV14 and TRBJ2-2; a possible D gene is TRBD1 (5 bases). Germline assignment: CDR1 SGHDN and CDR2 FVKESK. CDR3 size: 15 residues. Trimming cost V 5 bases and J 6 bases, with 16 bases left between them. As DNA, the CDR3 is TGTGCCAGCAGCTTCGCAAGGGGCGTGGCCGGGGAGCTGTTTTTT. Its protein product is CASSFARGVAGELFF.

V and J are TRBV7-9 and TRBJ1-2, with D maybe TRBD1 (6 bases). The CDR3 loop spans 16 amino acids. V lost 3 bases and J lost 3, with 17 bases in between. CDR1 is SEHNR, CDR2 FQNEAQ, per germline (reference sequence). For the CDR3, the DNA is TGTGCCAGCAGCTTCCTTTTATCAGGGGCGGACTATGGCTACACCTTC. It codes for CASSFLLSGADYGYTF.

With respect to this clone: This clone may be a read error of a much larger clone one base away. The rearrangement joins TRBV11-1 to TRBJ2-3; D unclear. The CDR3 loop spans 12 amino acids. CDR1 SGHAT and CDR2 FQDESV come from the germline V gene (reference sequence). Trimming took 5 bases from V and 0 from J, leaving 3 bases between them. CDR3 in amino acids: CASSPSTDTQYF. The CDR3 DNA is TGTGCCAGCAGCCCTAGCACAGATACGCAGTATTTT.

The genes are TRBV19 and TRBJ2-5, with 14 nucleotides matching TRBD2. The CDR3 sequence is 17 residues long. Germline CDR1 LNHDA, CDR2 SQIVND (reference sequence). The ends lost 7 bases at V and 3 bases at J; junction bases unmatched: 10. CDR3 loop: CASNTGLAGVGEETQYF. CDR3 nucleotide sequence: TGTGCCAGTAACACGGGACTAGCGGGAGTAGGGGAAGAGACCCAGTACTTC.

The V and J genes are TRBV19 and TRBJ1-5; 8 nucleotides match TRBD1. The CDR3 contains 12 residues. Trimming took 5 bases from V and 7 from J; bases not matched to a gene: 1. Germline CDR1 LNHDA, CDR2 SQIVND (reference sequence). This CDR3 reads CASSYRGQPQHF. The CDR3 DNA reads as TGTGCCAGTAGTTACAGGGGGCAGCCCCAGCATTTT.

This clone was detected only a few times. The chain joins TRBV2 to TRBJ1-5, with D possibly matching TRBD1 (5 bases). The CDR3 is made up of 15 amino acids. Germline CDR1 and CDR2: SNHLY and FYNNEI. V was clipped by 7 bases and J by 0 bases, with 13 bases between them. For the CDR3, the DNA is TGTGCCAGCATTAAGGACAAGTATAGCAATCAGCCCCAGCATTTT. Translated, it gives CASIKDKYSNQPQHF.

The gene calls are TRBV29-1 and TRBJ1-1; no clear D. Germline loops: CDR1 SQVTM, CDR2 ANQGSEA. This CDR3 spans 11 amino acids. V was pared by 5 bases and J by 4 bases, with 8 bases between. The CDR3 DNA reads TGCAGCGTTAATCTTCCCACTGAAGCTTTCTTT. It encodes CSVNLPTEAFF.

V and J are TRBV5-4 and TRBJ2-3, with 10 positions matching TRBD2. Germline V gives CDR1 SGHNT, CDR2 YYREEE (reference sequence). V shed 3 bases and J 4 bases; nucleotides not matched to a gene: 8. The CDR3 is 16 amino acids. The CDR3 region has the DNA TGTGCCAGCAGCTCCCGGACCAGCGGGGGGGCAGATACGCAGTATTTT. The encoded protein is CASSSRTSGGADTQYF.

The CDR3 DNA follows: TGCGCCAGCAGCGGAACCCCCGGGACAGCTAACTATGGCTACACCTTC. Its translation: CASSGTPGTANYGYTF. The chain couples TRBV5-1 to TRBJ1-2; 7 nucleotides agree with TRBD1. CDR1 is SGHRS and CDR2 is YFSETQ in the germline V gene. V trimming: 4 bases; J trimming: 0 bases; junction bases outside the gene matches: 9. The CDR3 loop spans 16 amino acids.

The chain couples TRBV2 to TRBJ1-5; 9 nucleotides match TRBD1. Germline CDR1 SNHLY, CDR2 FYNNEI. This CDR3 region has 15 residues. V shed 7 bases and J 2 bases; nucleotides not matched to a gene: 6. This CDR3 is CASKADRGGNQPQHF. In nucleotides, the CDR3 is TGTGCCAGCAAGGCGGACAGGGGAGGCAATCAGCCCCAGCATTTT.

The V and J genes are TRBV10-1 and TRBJ2-3, with TRBD2 matching over 11 bases. Germline-derived CDR1 and CDR2 are WNHNN and SYGVQD (reference sequence). Trimming removed 0 bases from V and 4 bases from J; junction bases left unmatched: 0. CDR3 size: 15 residues. This CDR3 is CASSESSGGADTQYF. In DNA form, the CDR3 reads TGCGCCAGCAGTGAGTCTAGCGGGGGGGCAGATACGCAGTATTTT.

The V call is TRBV15, the J call TRBJ2-5; D possibly corresponds to TRBD1 (5 bases). CDR1 is LNHNV, CDR2 YYDKDF, per germline (reference sequence). CDR3 length equals 16 residues. The V end was cut by 1 base, the J end by 0 bases, with 12 bases between. Written as DNA, the CDR3 is TGTGCCACCAGCAGAGTCCAGACAGTGTACCAAGAGACCCAGTACTTC. Translation gives CATSRVQTVYQETQYF.

This sequence joins TRBV13 and TRBJ2-3; D gene unclear. The CDR3 loop spans 13 amino acids. Germline V gene data show CDR1 as PRHDT and CDR2 as FYEKMQ (reference sequence). Deletions cut 5 bases from V and 2 bases from J, with 8 bases between. As DNA, the CDR3 is TGTGCCAGCAGCCTCGGGTACACAGATACGCAGTATTTT. Its protein is CASSLGYTDTQYF.

The rearrangement links TRBV27 to TRBJ2-2; 7 bases line up with TRBD1. V trimming: 3 bases; J trimming: 3 bases; junction bases outside the gene matches: 7. The CDR3 runs 16 residues. Germline lookup yields CDR1 MNHEY and CDR2 SMNVEV (reference sequence). As DNA, the CDR3 is TGTGCCAGCAGTTTCAAAGGGACAGTGTACACCGGGGAGCTGTTTTTT. This encodes CASSFKGTVYTGELFF.

The genes are TRBV3-1 (or the pseudogene TRBV3-2) and TRBJ1-5; unclear D gene. The V end lost 4 bases, the J end lost 7 bases, and 8 bases lay between the germline ends. Germline V lookup: CDR1 LGHDT, CDR2 YNNKEL (reference sequence). The CDR3 loop spans 12 amino acids. CDR3 sequence (DNA): TGTGCCAGCAGCCTTCGAGGGCAGCCCCAGCATTTT. It encodes CASSLRGQPQHF.

The V and J genes are TRBV18 and TRBJ1-1; D call uncertain. CDR3 size: 14 residues. Germline lookup yields CDR1 KGHSH and CDR2 LQKENI. Between the trimmed V and J ends, which lost 1 base and 0 bases, there was a span of 6 bases. CDR3 DNA sequence: TGTGCCAGCTCACCACTTAACATGAACACTGAAGCTTTCTTT. Translating gives CASSPLNMNTEAFF.

The chain carries TRBV2 and TRBJ1-3; tentatively, D is TRBD1 (5 bases). The V end was cut by 11 bases, the J end by 3 bases, with 17 bases between. The V gene's germline CDR1 is SNHLY and CDR2 FYNNEI. The CDR3 extends over 14 amino acids. CDR3 DNA: TGTGCCGCCGGGAGGGGAATTGTTGGAAACACCATATATTTT. This sequence encodes CAAGRGIVGNTIYF.

The V and J genes are TRBV18 and TRBJ1-4, with D perhaps matching TRBD1 (5 bases). The CDR3 consists of 14 residues. Germline CDR1 and CDR2: KGHSH and LQKENI. Between the trimmed V and J ends, which lost 3 bases and 6 bases, there was a span of 11 bases. Written as DNA, the CDR3 is TGTGCCAGCTCACCCCTCGGGGGTCATGAAAAACTGTTTTTT. The encoded protein is CASSPLGGHEKLFF.

The rearrangement uses TRBV10-3 and TRBJ2-5; tentative D call: TRBD1 (6 bases). Germline V CDR1 and CDR2: ENHRY, SYGVKD. V lost 6 bases and J 4 bases, leaving 18 bases between the germline ends. This CDR3 is built from 15 residues. CDR3 sequence: CAIRGGPGKSETQYF. The CDR3 DNA follows: TGTGCCATCAGAGGGGGACCGGGGAAGTCAGAGACCCAGTACTTC.

The sample holds one count of this clone. The rearrangement links TRBV19 to TRBJ1-5; D might be TRBD1 (6 bases). This CDR3 is built from 15 residues. Germline lookup yields CDR1 LNHDA and CDR2 SQIVND (reference sequence). V shed 5 bases and J shed 7 bases, with 18 bases lying between them. The CDR3 bases are TGTGCCAGTAGTCGATCCGGACAGTCTCAACAGCCCCAGCATTTT. As protein: CASSRSGQSQQPQHF.

J is TRBJ2-5 and V is TRBV7-6; 7 nucleotides line up with TRBD1. V shed 4 bases, J shed 2 bases, and the junction held 10 bases outside the gene matches. This CDR3 comprises 16 residues. Germline-derived CDR1 and CDR2 are SGHVS and FNYEAQ. CDR3 protein: CASSSRAPGQQETQYF. CDR3 DNA sequence: TGTGCCAGCAGCTCGAGGGCACCGGGACAGCAAGAGACCCAGTACTTC. Using reference TRBV7-6 and TRBJ2-5 for the parts outside the CDR3, the full variable domain is GAGVSQSPRYKVTKRGQDVALRCDPISGHVSLYWYRQALGQGPEFLTYFNYEAQQDKSGLPNDRFSAERPEGSISTLTIQRTEQRDSAMYRCASSSRAPGQQETQYFGPGTRLLVL.

The chain links TRBV2 to TRBJ1-3, with D possibly being TRBD1 (6 bases). The CDR3 consists of 17 residues. V gave up 0 bases and J gave up 0 bases, with 12 bases separating them. The germline CDR1 and CDR2 sequences are SNHLY and FYNNEI. CDR3: CASSEADSSSSGNTIYF. For the CDR3, the DNA is TGTGCCAGCAGTGAAGCGGACAGTTCATCCTCTGGAAACACCATATATTTT.

The chain is built from TRBV4-1 and TRBJ2-1, with D possibly TRBD2 on 5 matching bases. CDR1 and CDR2 from the germline V gene are MGHRA and YSYEKL. The CDR3 runs to 21 residues. V gave up 0 bases and J gave up 0 bases, with 24 bases separating them. CDR3 protein: CASSQEFGLYERLSSYNEQFF. CDR3 bases: TGCGCCAGCAGCCAAGAATTCGGGCTCTATGAGCGGTTAAGCTCCTACAATGAGCAGTTCTTC.